These 25 T cell receptor beta chains share one sample of origin, sequenced in a study of neurological immune-mediated disorders. TCRdb re-called the 5' RACE reads with MiXCR, one entry per CDR3 protein. The sample has around 55,000 distinct CDR3 sequences; under 5% are singletons. Sample: CD4+ T cells from blood. The receptors were gathered from a woman between 40 and 50 years old with multiple sclerosis.

At least ten counts were recorded for this clonotype. This rearrangement joins TRBV11-2 to TRBJ1-1, with D hard to call. This CDR3 comprises 13 residues. Trimming took off 1 base at V and 4 bases at J, with 7 bases between the two ends. Per germline, CDR1 SGHAT and CDR2 FQNNGV. The CDR3 DNA follows: TGTGCCAGCAGCTTAGGCCTGGGCACTGAAGCTTTCTTT. It codes for CASSLGLGTEAFF.

This clonotype was picked up a small number of times. V and J are TRBV18 and TRBJ1-1; D may be TRBD1 (5 bases). V lost 4 bases and J 1 base, leaving 10 bases between the germline ends. The CDR3 is 14 amino acids. In germline, CDR1 is KGHSH, CDR2 LQKENI. The CDR3 DNA is TGTGCCAGCTCACTTAATACAGGGAACACTGAAGCTTTCTTT. This gives the protein CASSLNTGNTEAFF.

This clonotype was recorded many times. The chain combines TRBV3-1 with TRBJ2-7, with a possible D match to TRBD1 (6 bases). Trimming left V 4 bases short and J 4 bases short, with 17 bases between. Germline CDR1 reads LGHDT; CDR2 reads YNNKEL (reference sequence). This CDR3 region has 15 residues. This chain's CDR3 is CASSPWQGTSYEQYF. In DNA form, the CDR3 reads TGTGCCAGCAGCCCTTGGCAGGGGACCTCTTACGAGCAGTACTTC.

The table lists this clonotype with many counts. The chain joins TRBV18 to TRBJ1-2, with a possible D match to TRBD1 (5 bases). This CDR3 is built from 19 residues. Looked up from germline, CDR1 is KGHSH and CDR2 is LQKENI. V was trimmed by 1 base and J by 1 base, leaving 22 bases between them. The CDR3 sequence is CASSPRESPGESYNYGYTF. The CDR3 DNA is TGTGCCAGCTCACCACGGGAAAGTCCGGGGGAGAGTTATAACTATGGCTACACCTTC.

This clonotype was seen many times. This sequence joins TRBV20-1 and TRBJ2-3; D gene uncertain. The CDR3 has 12 residues. Germline CDR1 DFQATT, CDR2 SNEGSKA (reference sequence). Trimming shortened V by 6 bases and J by 4 bases, and 11 bases separated the two germline ends. The CDR3: CSAPRAADTQYF. CDR3 in DNA: TGCAGTGCGCCCCGGGCCGCAGATACGCAGTATTTT.

At least ten counts were recorded for this clonotype. The rearrangement links TRBV5-1 to TRBJ2-7, with a possible D match to TRBD1 (7 bases). Germline V lookup: CDR1 SGHRS, CDR2 YFSETQ. The CDR3 contains 16 residues. V lost 0 bases to trimming and J lost 4 bases, with 17 bases between them. The CDR3 reads CASSLALTGRLYEQYF. The CDR3 DNA sequence: TGCGCCAGCAGCTTGGCCTTGACAGGGAGGCTATACGAGCAGTACTTC.

At least ten counts were recorded for this clonotype. J is TRBJ1-1 and V is TRBV5-1; tentative D call: TRBD1 (6 bases). V dropped 1 base and J dropped 6 bases, with 13 bases sitting between them. Germline assignment: CDR1 SGHRS and CDR2 YFSETQ. This CDR3 region has 14 residues. DNA for the CDR3: TGCGCCAGCAGCTTGTTTCAGGCAGGGGCTGAAGCTTTCTTT. It specifies CASSLFQAGAEAFF.

The chain joins TRBV10-3 to TRBJ1-1, with D perhaps matching TRBD1 (5 bases). V was pared by 3 bases and J by 1 base, with 9 bases between. The CDR3 has 14 amino acids. Germline V gene sequence: CDR1 ENHRY, CDR2 SYGVKD. The CDR3 reads CAISDPGTNTEAFF. The CDR3 DNA sequence: TGTGCCATCAGTGACCCAGGGACGAACACTGAAGCTTTCTTT.

This clonotype was counted ten times or more. The rearrangement links TRBV5-8 to TRBJ2-7; 10 nucleotides line up with TRBD1. The ends lost 4 bases at V and 6 bases at J; junction bases unmatched: 10. Germline V gene sequence: CDR1 SGHTS, CDR2 YDEGEE. The CDR3 sequence is 15 residues long. Here the CDR3 DNA reads TGTGCCAGCAGCCGAAAGGGACAGGGGTTACGCGAGCAGTACTTC. Amino acid sequence: CASSRKGQGLREQYF.

This clonotype was found many times. The chain joins TRBV6-2 or TRBV6-3 to TRBJ1-1; 10 nucleotides agree with TRBD1. Germline CDR1 MNHEY, CDR2 SVGEGT. The CDR3 is 15 residues long. J gave up 4 bases and V 0 bases, and 2 bases lay outside the gene matches. CDR3 nucleotides: TGTGCCAGCAGTTACTCGACAGGGGGCCGCACTGAAGCTTTCTTT. This translates into CASSYSTGGRTEAFF.

Ten or more counts support this clonotype. The genes are TRBV12-3 or TRBV12-4 and TRBJ2-1; TRBD2 matches 9 bases. CDR3 length: 14 residues. Trimming took 6 bases from V and 7 from J; bases not matched to a gene: 7. The chain's CDR3 is CASRGTSYQNEQFF. In DNA form, the CDR3 reads TGTGCCAGCAGGGGGACTAGCTACCAGAATGAGCAGTTCTTC.

At least ten counts were recorded for this clonotype. The chain joins TRBV14 to TRBJ1-4, with no clear D. The CDR3 is 12 residues long. The V and J ends lost 4 bases and 8 bases respectively, with 8 bases between them. From germline, CDR1 is SGHDN and CDR2 FVKESK. CDR3 sequence (DNA): TGTGCCAGCAGCCTTCGAGCCGAAAAACTGTTTTTT. Translation: CASSLRAEKLFF.

This clonotype was seen repeatedly, ten times or more. This sequence joins TRBV9 and TRBJ2-2; D perhaps matches TRBD1 (6 bases). There are 14 residues in the CDR3. CDR1 SGDLS and CDR2 YYNGEE come from the germline V gene. Trimming shortened V by 3 bases and J by 2 bases, and 8 bases separated the two germline ends. The chain's CDR3 is CASSADSNTGELFF. The DNA of the CDR3 is TGTGCCAGCAGCGCGGACAGTAACACCGGGGAGCTGTTTTTT.

This clonotype was recorded many times. This rearrangement joins TRBV7-9 to TRBJ2-7; 9 bases fit TRBD1. The germline V gene encodes CDR1 SEHNR and CDR2 FQNEAQ (reference sequence). The CDR3 sequence is 14 residues long. Germline trimming cut 7 bases from V and 5 bases from J; bases unmatched to any gene: 9. The CDR3 nucleotides are TGTGCCAGCACCGTGGGACAGGGATCCAACGAGCAGTACTTC. As protein: CASTVGQGSNEQYF.

This clonotype was counted many times. The V gene is TRBV15, the J gene TRBJ2-6; D perhaps matches TRBD1 (6 bases). Germline values: CDR1 LNHNV, CDR2 YYDKDF (reference sequence). The CDR3 runs 18 residues. Trimming took off 0 bases at V and 2 bases at J, with 14 bases between the two ends. This chain's CDR3 is CATSRDRGLSPGANVLTF. Written as DNA, the CDR3 is TGTGCCACCAGCAGAGACAGGGGCCTATCCCCTGGGGCCAACGTCCTGACTTTC.

Points on this clonotype: A junction end diverges from the germline sequence, so it may reflect a read error. This chain joins TRBV3-1 and TRBJ1-1; no definite D call. CDR3 length: 11 amino acids. The germline V gene encodes CDR1 LGHDT and CDR2 YNNKEL (reference sequence). The CDR3 reads CASSINSEAFF. The CDR3 DNA is TGTGCCAGCAGCATCAACAGTGAAGCTTTCTTT.

This clonotype appeared many times. The chain is built from TRBV6-6 and TRBJ1-1; D gene uncertain. V shed 7 bases and J shed 2 bases, with 14 bases lying between them. The germline V gene encodes CDR1 MNHNY and CDR2 SVGAGI (reference sequence). The CDR3 runs 14 residues. DNA for the CDR3: TGTGCCAGCACCCTTTCACCCGGAAACACTGAAGCTTTCTTT. Its translation: CASTLSPGNTEAFF.

This clonotype was seen at least ten times. CDR3 DNA sequence: TGCAGTGCCCCGGGACTAGCGGGGGGCCGAGCGGGAGATACGCAGTATTTT. Translation gives CSAPGLAGGRAGDTQYF. The chain combines TRBV20-1 with TRBJ2-3; 15 bases line up with TRBD2. V shed 6 bases and J 5 bases; nucleotides not matched to a gene: 12. This CDR3 is 17 amino acids long. Germline CDR1 and CDR2: DFQATT and SNEGSKA (reference sequence).

This clonotype was detected many times. V gene TRBV5-1 combines with J gene TRBJ2-3; D is perhaps TRBD2 (6 bases). CDR1 and CDR2 from the germline V gene are SGHRS and YFSETQ. V dropped 4 bases and J dropped 2 bases, with 14 bases sitting between them. The CDR3 contains 15 residues. The CDR3 nucleotides read TGCGCCAGCAGCCTTGGGGACTTACCCACAGATACGCAGTATTTT. As protein: CASSLGDLPTDTQYF.

This clonotype occurred many times. The chain joins TRBV5-1 to TRBJ2-3; D gene unclear. The germline V gene has CDR1 SGHRS and CDR2 YFSETQ. The CDR3 is 14 residues long. V was shortened by 4 bases and J by 5 bases, with 14 bases between the two germline ends. CDR3 in DNA: TGCGCCAGCAGCGCCGAACAGTGGGTAGATACGCAGTATTTT. Its protein is CASSAEQWVDTQYF.

This clonotype was recorded many times. One end of the junction is discordant with germline, which a read error may explain. V gene TRBV7-9 combines with J gene TRBJ1-3, with TRBD1 as a possible D gene (5 bases). CDR3 length: 13 amino acids. The germline CDR1 and CDR2 sequences are SEHNR and FQNEAQ (reference sequence). In DNA, the CDR3 is TGTGCCAGCAGCTTAGGGGACGGACGACTCTTTTCCTTT. It codes for CASSLGDGRLFSF.

This clonotype appeared many times. The V and J genes are TRBV20-1 and TRBJ2-7; no clear D gene. Trimming cost V 3 bases and J 3 bases, with 6 bases left between them. The CDR3 length is 11 residues. Germline V CDR1 and CDR2: DFQATT, SNEGSKA (reference sequence). Here the CDR3 reads CSASQSYEQYF. CDR3 in DNA: TGCAGTGCTAGTCAGAGCTACGAGCAGTACTTC.

There are many counts of this clonotype. V is TRBV5-1 and J is TRBJ2-3; D could derive from TRBD1 or TRBD2 (5 bases each). CDR3 size: 14 residues. CDR1 and CDR2 (germline): SGHRS, YFSETQ. CDR3 bases: TGCGCTACCACCCTCGGGGCTCCCACAGATACGCAGTATTTT. This codes for CATTLGAPTDTQYF.

This clonotype has at least ten counts. The CDR3 here is CSAPGRTEAFF. The CDR3 region has the DNA TGCAGTGCCCCAGGGAGAACTGAAGCTTTCTTT. The chain is built from TRBV20-1 and TRBJ1-1; TRBD1 might be the D (5 bases). CDR3 length equals 11 residues. Trimming removed 6 bases from V and 5 bases from J, with 10 bases in between. Germline V lookup: CDR1 DFQATT, CDR2 SNEGSKA (reference sequence).

This clonotype was observed many times. The chain is built from TRBV5-1 and TRBJ1-6; tentative D call: TRBD1 (6 bases). The CDR3 covers 15 residues. Trimming cost V 6 bases and J 5 bases, with 15 bases left between them. Germline CDR1 is SGHRS and CDR2 is YFSETQ. CDR3 nucleotide sequence: TGCGCCAGCACCCCTACAGGGCTGGATAATTCACCCCTCCACTTT. Protein product: CASTPTGLDNSPLHF.